The 11 T cell receptor beta chains listed next were all sequenced from one sample in a study of T cell responses to AZD1222 COVID-19 vaccine. The method was immunoSEQ multiplex PCR; TCRdb's version includes in-frame clones alone and lacks a portion of them. The sample includes about 110,000 clones, roughly 87% of them seen just once. The sample in question was peripheral blood, obtained on day 0 of AZD1222 vaccination. All receptors come from an adult in good health.

This chain uses TRBV28 with TRBJ2-2; D call uncertain. This CDR3 is built from 13 residues. The germline V and J ends were trimmed by 7 bases and 0 bases, with 6 bases remaining between them. The germline CDR1 and CDR2 sequences are MDHEN and SYDVKM. The CDR3 sequence is CASNPSNTGELFF. CDR3 in DNA: TGTGCCAGCAACCCGTCGAACACCGGGGAGCTGTTTTTT.

The rearrangement links TRBV9 to TRBJ2-2; D may be TRBD2 (6 bases). Trimming shortened V by 3 bases and J by 2 bases, and 14 bases separated the two germline ends. CDR1 is SGDLS and CDR2 is YYNGEE in the germline V gene. This CDR3 is built from 16 residues. The CDR3 DNA sequence: TGTGCCAGCAGCGCCTTCCCGGGGGTTAACACCGGGGAGCTGTTTTTT. Its translation is CASSAFPGVNTGELFF. The variable domain in full, with the rest retrieved from reference TRBV9 and TRBJ2-2, is DSGVTQTPKHLITATGQRVTLRCSPRSGDLSVYWYQQSLDQGLQFLIQYYNGEERAKGNILERFSAQQFPDLHSELNLSSLELGDSALYFCASSAFPGVNTGELFFGEGSRLTVL.

This clone was seen once. The gene calls are TRBV3-1 (or the pseudogene TRBV3-2) and TRBJ1-1; perhaps TRBD1 as D (5 bases). CDR1 is LGHDT, CDR2 YNNKEL, per germline (reference sequence). V was shortened by 3 bases and J by 6 bases, with 11 bases between the two germline ends. The CDR3 loop spans 13 amino acids. In nucleotides, the CDR3 is TGTGCCAGCAGCCACGGGGGGGGATCTGAAGCTTTCTTT. This sequence encodes CASSHGGGSEAFF.

The chain uses TRBV24-1 and TRBJ1-2; tentative D call: TRBD1 (5 bases). The germline V gene encodes CDR1 KGHDR and CDR2 SFDVKD. The germline V and J ends were trimmed by 6 bases and 10 bases, with 11 bases remaining between them. This CDR3 contains 11 residues. The CDR3 DNA reads TGTGCCACCAGTTTAGGGGTGGACTACACCTTC. Its translation: CATSLGVDYTF.

V is TRBV28 and J is TRBJ2-3; D is unresolved. Germline V CDR1 and CDR2: MDHEN, SYDVKM. With 4 bases removed from V and 2 bases from J, the gap between germline ends came to 4 bases. The CDR3 spans 12 residues. CDR3 loop: CASSSPTDTQYF. The DNA for the CDR3 is TGTGCCAGCAGTTCCCCCACAGATACGCAGTATTTT.

The V call is TRBV6-5, the J call TRBJ2-1; possibly TRBD2 for D (5 bases). Germline CDR1 is MNHEY and CDR2 is SVGAGI. There are 11 residues in the CDR3. V was shortened by 2 bases and J by 9 bases, with 5 bases between the two germline ends. CDR3 sequence reads: CASSYGSEQFF. For the CDR3, the DNA is TGTGCCAGCAGTTACGGGAGTGAGCAGTTCTTC.

In its sample, this clone was seen a few times. The chain is built from TRBV29-1 and TRBJ2-3; TRBD2 aligns across 9 bases. V lost 3 bases to trimming and J lost 2 bases; unmatched junction nucleotides: 12. Germline V gene sequence: CDR1 SQVTM, CDR2 ANQGSEA. The CDR3 runs to 17 residues. The DNA for the CDR3 is TGCAGCGTTGAGGCGACTAGCGGTTACCCCCCCACAGATACGCAGTATTTT. Translating gives CSVEATSGYPPTDTQYF.

This clone has just a few counts. The V and J genes are TRBV6-1 and TRBJ1-2; D is ambiguous. V gave up 3 bases and J gave up 0 bases, with 17 bases separating them. This CDR3 contains 17 residues. Germline V gives CDR1 MNHNS, CDR2 SASEGT. CDR3 DNA sequence: TGTGCCAGCAGTGATTCTATCCTCGTGAGAGCTAACTATGGCTACACCTTC. It is translated as CASSDSILVRANYGYTF.

The chain recombines TRBV13 with TRBJ2-5; 12 bases match TRBD2. Germline V CDR1 and CDR2: PRHDT, FYEKMQ (reference sequence). V shed 5 bases and J 2 bases; nucleotides not matched to a gene: 6. CDR3 length equals 16 residues. CDR3 residues: CASSPRLAGVQETQYF. In DNA, the CDR3 is TGTGCCAGCAGCCCACGACTAGCGGGGGTGCAAGAGACCCAGTACTTC.

J is TRBJ2-7 and V is TRBV28; D possibly corresponds to TRBD2 (6 bases). Germline-derived CDR1 and CDR2 are MDHEN and SYDVKM. This CDR3 has 13 amino acids. Deletions cut 8 bases from V and 2 bases from J, with 13 bases between. The DNA for the CDR3 is TGTGCCAGCGCGGACGGGACTCCCTACGAGCAGTACTTC. Its protein is CASADGTPYEQYF.

The chain recombines TRBV5-4 with TRBJ2-2; 10 nucleotides align to TRBD2. The CDR3 consists of 16 residues. V lost 4 bases, J lost 2 bases, and 5 bases stayed unmatched. Germline-derived CDR1 and CDR2 are SGHNT and YYREEE (reference sequence). The CDR3 DNA reads as TGTGCCAGCAGCCCAACTAGCGGGACAAACACCGGGGAGCTGTTTTTT. Its protein is CASSPTSGTNTGELFF. The full variable domain, its missing parts supplied by reference TRBV5-4 and TRBJ2-2, is ETGVTQSPTHLIKTRGQQVTLRCSSQSGHNTVSWYQQALGQGPQFIFQYYREEENGRGNFPPRFSGLQFPNYSSELNVNALELDDSALYLCASSPTSGTNTGELFFGEGSRLTVL.